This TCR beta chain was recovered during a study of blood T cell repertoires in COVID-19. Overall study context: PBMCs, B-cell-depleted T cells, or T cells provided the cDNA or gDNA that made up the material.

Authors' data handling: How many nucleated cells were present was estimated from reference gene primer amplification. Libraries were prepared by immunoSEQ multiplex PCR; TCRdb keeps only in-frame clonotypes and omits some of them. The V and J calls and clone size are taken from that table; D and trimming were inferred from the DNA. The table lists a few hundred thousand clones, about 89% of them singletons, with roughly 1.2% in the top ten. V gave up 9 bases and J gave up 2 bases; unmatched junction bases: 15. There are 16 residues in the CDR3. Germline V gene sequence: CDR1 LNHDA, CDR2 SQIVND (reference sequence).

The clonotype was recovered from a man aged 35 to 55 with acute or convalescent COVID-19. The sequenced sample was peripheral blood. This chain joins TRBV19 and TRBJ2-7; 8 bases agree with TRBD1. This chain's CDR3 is CASHPPEDRATYEQYF. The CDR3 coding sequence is TGTGCCAGCCACCCTCCCGAGGACAGGGCAACCTACGAGCAGTACTTC.